Given below is one TCR beta chain in context. It was at deep level that the assay was run. Evenly divided among several immunoSEQ plates was the genomic DNA of each subset. Per the authors' pipeline: ImmunoSEQ supplied junction-only sequences lacking quality scores, so filtering was different. This table comes from immunoSEQ multiplex PCR, and its TCRdb copy is limited to in-frame clones, with some not included. The V and J calls and clone size are taken from that table; D and trimming were inferred from the DNA. The table includes roughly 500,000 clones, about 78% detected once. Germline loops: CDR1 SGHTA, CDR2 FQGTGA. V was shortened by 5 bases and J by 6 bases, with 10 bases between the two germline ends. This CDR3 spans 13 amino acids. This record comes from a study of shared clonotypes between healthy human individuals.

This chain joins TRBV7-3 and TRBJ2-2, with D perhaps matching TRBD1 or TRBD2 (5 bases each). The sample was PBMCs. The receptor was isolated from a woman aged 40 to 50 in good health. Some clones in this sample may be carry-over from other donors' samples. For the CDR3, the DNA is TGTGCCAGCAGCCCGCAGGGACCCGGGGAGCTGTTTTTT. Translating it yields CASSPQGPGELFF.